This T cell receptor beta chain was recorded in a study of tumor-infiltrating lymphocytes in oesophageal squamous cell carcinoma. The CDR3 has 16 amino acids. After removal of 6 bases from V and 3 bases from J, the junction contained 7 bases not matched to a gene. Germline values: CDR1 MNHNS, CDR2 SASEGT. This clonotype showed up many times. TCRdb re-called the PCR reads through MiXCR, storing one row per CDR3 protein. The sample lists about 22,000 distinct CDR3 sequences; 34% were seen once. The source of this sequence is a female donor with esophageal squamous cell carcinoma. This rearrangement joins TRBV6-1 to TRBJ2-6; TRBD1 matches 8 bases. The sample taken for sequencing was esophageal tumor tissue. CDR3 nucleotide sequence: TGTGCCAGCAGCCCCGGGGACAGGTTTGGGGCCAACGTCCTGACTTTC. Amino acid sequence: CASSPGDRFGANVLTF.